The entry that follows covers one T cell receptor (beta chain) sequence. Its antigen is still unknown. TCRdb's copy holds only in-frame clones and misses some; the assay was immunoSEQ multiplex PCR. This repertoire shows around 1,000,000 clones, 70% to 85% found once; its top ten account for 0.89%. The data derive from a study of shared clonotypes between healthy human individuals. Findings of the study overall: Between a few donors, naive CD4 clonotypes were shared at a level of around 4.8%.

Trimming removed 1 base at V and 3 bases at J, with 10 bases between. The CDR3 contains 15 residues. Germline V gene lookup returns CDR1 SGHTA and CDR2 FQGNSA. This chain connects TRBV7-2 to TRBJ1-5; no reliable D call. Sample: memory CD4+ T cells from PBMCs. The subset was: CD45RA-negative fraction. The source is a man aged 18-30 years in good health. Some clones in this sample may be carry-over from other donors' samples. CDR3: CASSLDSSNNQPQHF. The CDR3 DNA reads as TGTGCCAGCAGCTTAGACAGTTCCAACAATCAGCCCCAGCATTTT.